The text below deals with one T cell receptor (beta chain). This clonotype was observed a handful of times. It has no known antigen specificity. Per-base quality was not reported, and no clone a single base away is much larger than it. The library relied on 5' RACE. The instrument given in TCRdb is Illumina HiSeq 2500. A second PCR of about 7 to 12 cycles was run with a J-beta primer mix and a sample-barcoded 5' primer. A unique molecular identifier was introduced onto each TCR beta cDNA molecule by a template-switch 5' adaptor carrying 12 random nucleotides. Each sample yielded at least 2.5 million CDR3-containing paired-end reads. The Mint cDNA synthesis kit, primed by a TRBC-specific oligonucleotide, was used to synthesize first-strand cDNA from all RNA. Following uracil-DNA glycosylase treatment, all cDNA underwent a first 18-cycle PCR with the universal primers M1SS and BC2_uni_R. Per the original workflow: Each sample was normalized by randomly selecting 1 million high-quality reads, each carrying a distinct molecular identifier. Instead of being binned into consensus sequences, reads that shared molecular identifiers were thrown out. MiTCR, run with a Q25 quality threshold and the strictest error-elimination algorithm, handled CDR3 identification, clonotype clustering and error correction. A nonparametric unseen species model using Euler transformation provided a lower-bound estimate of total TCR beta diversity. The public reads were quality trimmed at Q25 with fastp and then assembled into clones with MiXCR by TCRdb, keeping productive beta chains. Every CDR3 protein is listed once, alongside the most common genes and DNA of its rows. TCRdb, not the authors, supplied the V and J calls. The table for this sample lists approximately 940,000 distinct CDR3 sequences; about 44% of them were counted only once. The ten most abundant clones make up 13% of the sample.

The sample originates from a study of blood T cells in healthy people across ages (dated by TCRdb to 2013 to 2016). Notes on the research overall: In model experiments, template switching captured about one uniquely barcoded TCR beta cDNA molecule for every two T cells. The study measured age-related changes in TCR beta repertoire diversity using deep sequencing normalized with unique cDNA molecular identifiers. The donors were divided into four age groups: young (average approximately 15 years), middle-aged (over 35), aged (approximately 62) and long-lived (roughly 88). To avoid experimental bias, donors of different ages were spread randomly across the sequencing lanes. For two donors (one aged 18 to 30 and one aged 80 or older), the study analyzed two additional independent replicas of 1 million unique cDNA reads from the same blood draw.

V drops 1 base and J drops 5 bases, leaving 12 bases in between. There are 15 amino acids in the CDR3, from cysteine to phenylalanine inclusive. Only the CDR3 DNA is retained, 45 bases long and in frame from the first base. The germline V gene encodes CDR1 LGHDT and CDR2 YNNKEL (reference sequence). The approximately 39 donors, aged 6 to 90 years, were systemically healthy Caucasian individuals from Russia. Each donor gave ten milliliters of peripheral blood, collected into EDTA-treated Vacutainer tubes. PBMCs were isolated by Ficoll-Paque density-gradient centrifugation, with at least 7 million obtained per sample. Trizol reagent was used to extract total RNA from PBMCs, with at least 5 micrograms per sample. Naive CD45RAhigh/CD27high T cell percentages were measured by flow cytometry on a PBMC aliquot from every donor. General study outcomes and caveats: Observed TCR beta diversity per million T cells fell roughly linearly with age, and a significant reduction was already apparent by age roughly 40. Compared with the aged group, the long-lived group had more naive CD4+ T cells, fewer expanded clones and increased TCR diversity, suggesting age selection. Estimates of total diversity based on one million sequenced T cells were considered lower bounds and underestimates. There was a strong correlation between observed TCR beta diversity and the percentage of naive T cells measured by flow cytometry. Since profiling was done on bulk unsorted PBMCs, naive and antigen-experienced compartments could not be conclusively compared. Donor CMV infection status was unknown, potentially confounding age-related changes in expanded clonotypes.

Here the chain combines TRBV3-1 and TRBJ2-1; TRBD2 is possibly the D segment (6 matching bases). The sample comprised blood. The clonotype originates from a man aged 25 to 40 in good health. For the CDR3, the sequence is CASSQGSGGNNEQFF. The nucleotide sequence reads as follows: TGTGCCAGCAGCCAAGGGAGCGGAGGGAACAATGAGCAGTTCTTC.